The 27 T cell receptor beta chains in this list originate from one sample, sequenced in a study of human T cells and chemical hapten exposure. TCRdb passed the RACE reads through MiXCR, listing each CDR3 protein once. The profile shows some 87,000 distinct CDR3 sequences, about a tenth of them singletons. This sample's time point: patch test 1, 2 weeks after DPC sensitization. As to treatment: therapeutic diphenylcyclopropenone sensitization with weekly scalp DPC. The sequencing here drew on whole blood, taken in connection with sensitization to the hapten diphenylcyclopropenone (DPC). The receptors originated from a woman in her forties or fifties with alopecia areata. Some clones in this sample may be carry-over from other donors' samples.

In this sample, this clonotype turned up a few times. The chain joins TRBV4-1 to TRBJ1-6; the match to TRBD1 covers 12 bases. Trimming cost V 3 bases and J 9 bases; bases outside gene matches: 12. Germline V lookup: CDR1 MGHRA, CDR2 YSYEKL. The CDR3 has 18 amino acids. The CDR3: CASSQYSGQGASGSPLHF. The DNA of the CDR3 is TGCGCCAGCAGCCAGTATTCGGGACAGGGGGCCTCGGGTTCACCCCTCCACTTT.

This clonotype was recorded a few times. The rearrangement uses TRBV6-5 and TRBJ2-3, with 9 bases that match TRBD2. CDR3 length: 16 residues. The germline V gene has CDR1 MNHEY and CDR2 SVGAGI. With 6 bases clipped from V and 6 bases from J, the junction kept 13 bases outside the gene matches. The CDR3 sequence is CASSREGGRAADTQYF. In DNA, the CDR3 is TGTGCCAGCAGCCGGGAGGGCGGGAGGGCCGCCGATACGCAGTATTTT.

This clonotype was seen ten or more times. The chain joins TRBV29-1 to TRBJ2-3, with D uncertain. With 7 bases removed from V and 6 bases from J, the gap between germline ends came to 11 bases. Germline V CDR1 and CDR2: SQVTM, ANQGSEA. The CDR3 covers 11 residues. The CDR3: CSGKFSDTQYF. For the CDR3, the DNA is TGCAGCGGAAAGTTTTCGGATACGCAGTATTTT.

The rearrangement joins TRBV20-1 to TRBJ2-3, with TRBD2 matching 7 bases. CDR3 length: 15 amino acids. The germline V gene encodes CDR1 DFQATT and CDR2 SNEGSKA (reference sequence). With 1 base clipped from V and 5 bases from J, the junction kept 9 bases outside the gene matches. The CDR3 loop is CSARVSGSRGDTQYF. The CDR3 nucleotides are TGCAGTGCTAGAGTTAGCGGGTCCCGGGGAGATACGCAGTATTTT.

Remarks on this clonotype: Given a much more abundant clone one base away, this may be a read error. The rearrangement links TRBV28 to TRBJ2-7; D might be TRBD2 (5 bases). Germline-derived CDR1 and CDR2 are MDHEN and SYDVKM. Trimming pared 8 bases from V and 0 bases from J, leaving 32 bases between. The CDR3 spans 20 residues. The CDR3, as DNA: TGTGCCAGCTGCACCTTCCTTGCGGGCGATAGCGTCTACTGCTCCTACGAGCAGTACTTC. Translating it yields CASCTFLAGDSVYCSYEQYF. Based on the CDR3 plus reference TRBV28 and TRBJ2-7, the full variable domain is DVKVTQSSRYLVKRTGEKVFLECVQDMDHENMFWYRQDPGLGLRLIYFSYDVKMKEKGDIPEGYSVSREKKERFSLILESASTNQTSMYLCASCTFLAGDSVYCSYEQYFGPGTRLTVT.

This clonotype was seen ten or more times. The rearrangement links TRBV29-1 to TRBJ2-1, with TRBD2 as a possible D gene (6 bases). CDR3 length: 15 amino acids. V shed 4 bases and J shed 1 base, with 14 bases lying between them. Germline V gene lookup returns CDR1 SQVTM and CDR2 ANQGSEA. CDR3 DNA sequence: TGCAGCGTTGGGGAGCGGACTATGTCCTACAATGAGCAGTTCTTC. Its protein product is CSVGERTMSYNEQFF.

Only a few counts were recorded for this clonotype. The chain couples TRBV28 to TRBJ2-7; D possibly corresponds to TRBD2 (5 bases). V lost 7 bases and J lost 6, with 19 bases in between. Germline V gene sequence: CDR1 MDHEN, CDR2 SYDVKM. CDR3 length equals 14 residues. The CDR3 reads CASTPAPLGGEQYF. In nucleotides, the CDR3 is TGTGCCAGCACCCCCGCCCCCCTCGGAGGCGAGCAGTACTTC.

CDR3 sequence reads: CVTTSFSDTQYF. CDR3 in DNA: TGTGTCACCACGAGTTTTTCAGATACGCAGTATTTT. This chain uses TRBV6-6 with TRBJ2-3, with no clear D. CDR1 is MNHNY and CDR2 is SVGAGI in the germline V gene (reference sequence). This CDR3 comprises 12 residues.

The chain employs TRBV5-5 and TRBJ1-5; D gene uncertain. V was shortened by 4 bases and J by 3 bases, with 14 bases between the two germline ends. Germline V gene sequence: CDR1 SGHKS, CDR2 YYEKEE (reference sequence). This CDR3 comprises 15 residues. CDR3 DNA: TGTGCCAGCAGCCTCCAACAAACTATCAATCAGCCCCAGCATTTT. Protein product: CASSLQQTINQPQHF.

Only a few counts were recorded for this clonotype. DNA of the CDR3: TGTGCCATCATGGGAGAGGGGGCTTACAATGAGCAGTTCTTC. Translated: CAIMGEGAYNEQFF. The chain combines TRBV6-2 or TRBV6-3 with TRBJ2-1, with 7 positions matching TRBD1. Trimming at V came to 10 bases and at J to 4 bases, leaving 10 bases not matched to a gene. Germline V CDR1 and CDR2: MNHEY, SVGEGT. This CDR3 has 14 residues.

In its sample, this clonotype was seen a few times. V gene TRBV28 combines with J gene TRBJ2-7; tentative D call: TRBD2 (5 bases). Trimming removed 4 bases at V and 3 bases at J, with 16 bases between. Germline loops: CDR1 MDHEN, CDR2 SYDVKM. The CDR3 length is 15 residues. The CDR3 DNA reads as TGTGCCAGCAGTTCTGGCGGAGCGGAGGACTACGAGCAGTACTTC. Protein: CASSSGGAEDYEQYF.

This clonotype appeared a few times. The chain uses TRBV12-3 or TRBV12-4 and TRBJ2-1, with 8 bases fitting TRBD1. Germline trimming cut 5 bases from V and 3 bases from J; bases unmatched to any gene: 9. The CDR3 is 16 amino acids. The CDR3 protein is CASSKADRAYYNEQFF. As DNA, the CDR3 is TGTGCCAGCAGTAAAGCGGACAGGGCCTACTACAATGAGCAGTTCTTC.

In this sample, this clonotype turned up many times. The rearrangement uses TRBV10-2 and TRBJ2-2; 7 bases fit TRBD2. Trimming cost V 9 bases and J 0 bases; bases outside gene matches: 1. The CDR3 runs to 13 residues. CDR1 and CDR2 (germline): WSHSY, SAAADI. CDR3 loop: CASTSANTGELFF. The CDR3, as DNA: TGCGCCAGTACTAGCGCGAACACCGGGGAGCTGTTTTTT.

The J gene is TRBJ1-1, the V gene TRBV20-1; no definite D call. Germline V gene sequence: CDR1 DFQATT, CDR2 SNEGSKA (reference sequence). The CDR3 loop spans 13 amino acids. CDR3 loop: CREGSDLGTEAFF. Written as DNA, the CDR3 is TGCAGGGAGGGATCCGATTTGGGGACTGAAGCTTTCTTT.

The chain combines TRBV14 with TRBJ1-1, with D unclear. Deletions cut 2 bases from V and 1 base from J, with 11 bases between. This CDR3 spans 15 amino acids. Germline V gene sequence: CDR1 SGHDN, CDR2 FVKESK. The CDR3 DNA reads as TGTGCCAGCAGCCAATATCGGCGGACGAACACTGAAGCTTTCTTT. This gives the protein CASSQYRRTNTEAFF.

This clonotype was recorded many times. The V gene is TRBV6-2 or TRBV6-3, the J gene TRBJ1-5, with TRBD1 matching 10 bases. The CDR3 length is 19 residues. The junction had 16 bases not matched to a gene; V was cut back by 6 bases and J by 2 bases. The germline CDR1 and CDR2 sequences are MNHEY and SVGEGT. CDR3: CASRSLPGQGPGGNQPQHF. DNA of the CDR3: TGTGCCAGCAGATCGCTTCCGGGACAGGGGCCAGGGGGCAATCAGCCCCAGCATTTT.

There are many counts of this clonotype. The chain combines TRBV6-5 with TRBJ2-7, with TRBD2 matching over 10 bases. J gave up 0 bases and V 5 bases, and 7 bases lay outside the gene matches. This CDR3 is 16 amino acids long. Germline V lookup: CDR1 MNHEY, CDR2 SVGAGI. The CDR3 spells CASSPGLAESSYEQYF. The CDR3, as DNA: TGTGCCAGCAGTCCCGGACTAGCGGAAAGCTCCTACGAGCAGTACTTC.

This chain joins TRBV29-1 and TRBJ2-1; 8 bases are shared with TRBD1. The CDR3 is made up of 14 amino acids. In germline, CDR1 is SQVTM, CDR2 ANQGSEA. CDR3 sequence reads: CSRTGPGRYNEQFF. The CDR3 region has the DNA TGCAGTAGGACAGGGCCCGGAAGATACAATGAGCAGTTCTTC.

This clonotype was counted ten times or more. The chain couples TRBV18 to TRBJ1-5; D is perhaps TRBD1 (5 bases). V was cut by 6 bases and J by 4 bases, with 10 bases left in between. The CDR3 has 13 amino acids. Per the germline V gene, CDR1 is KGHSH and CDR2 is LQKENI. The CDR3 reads CASSYQGNQPQHF. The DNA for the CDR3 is TGTGCCAGCTCTTACCAGGGAAATCAGCCCCAGCATTTT.

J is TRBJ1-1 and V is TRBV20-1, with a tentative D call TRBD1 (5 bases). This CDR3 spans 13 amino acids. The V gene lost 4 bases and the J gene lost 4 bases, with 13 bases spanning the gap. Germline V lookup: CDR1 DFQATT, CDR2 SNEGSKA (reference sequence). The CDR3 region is CSATGPGGTEAFF. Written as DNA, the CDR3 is TGCAGTGCTACGGGACCCGGGGGCACTGAAGCTTTCTTT.

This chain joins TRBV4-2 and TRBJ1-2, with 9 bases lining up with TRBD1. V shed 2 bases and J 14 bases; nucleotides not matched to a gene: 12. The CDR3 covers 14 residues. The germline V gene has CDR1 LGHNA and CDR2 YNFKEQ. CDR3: CASSQPGQGPLMTF. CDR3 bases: TGTGCCAGCAGCCAACCGGGACAGGGACCCCTCATGACCTTC.

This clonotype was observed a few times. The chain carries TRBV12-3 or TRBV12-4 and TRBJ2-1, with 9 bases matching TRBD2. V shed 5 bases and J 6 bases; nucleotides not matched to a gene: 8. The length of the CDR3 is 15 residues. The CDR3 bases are TGTGCCAGCAGTCCACCGGGACTAGCATCCAATGAGCAGTTCTTC. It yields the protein CASSPPGLASNEQFF.

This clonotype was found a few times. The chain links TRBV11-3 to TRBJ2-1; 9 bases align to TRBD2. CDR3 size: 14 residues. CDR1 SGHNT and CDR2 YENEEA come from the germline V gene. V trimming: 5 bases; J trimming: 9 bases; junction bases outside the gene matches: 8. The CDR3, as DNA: TGTGCCAGCAGCCCCGCTAGCGGGGTTAGTGAGCAGTTCTTC. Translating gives CASSPASGVSEQFF. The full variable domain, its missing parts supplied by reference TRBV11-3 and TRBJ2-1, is EAGVVQSPRYKIIEKKQPVAFWCNPISGHNTLYWYLQNLGQGPELLIRYENEEAVDDSQLPKDRFSAERLKGVDSTLKIQPAELGDSAVYLCASSPASGVSEQFFGPGTRLTVL.

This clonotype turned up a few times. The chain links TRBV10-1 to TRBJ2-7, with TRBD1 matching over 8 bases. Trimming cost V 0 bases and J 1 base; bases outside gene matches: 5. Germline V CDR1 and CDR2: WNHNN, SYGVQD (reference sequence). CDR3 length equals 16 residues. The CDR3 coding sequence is TGCGCCAGCAGTGAGTCCCGCGGACAGGGATCCTACGAGCAGTACTTC. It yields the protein CASSESRGQGSYEQYF.

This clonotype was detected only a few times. The CDR3 region is CASSSRQGLAGGNEQFF. Written as DNA, the CDR3 is TGTGCCAGCAGCTCCCGCCAGGGACTAGCGGGAGGGAATGAGCAGTTCTTC. The rearrangement uses TRBV2 and TRBJ2-1; 16 bases agree with TRBD2. CDR3 length equals 17 residues. V shed 6 bases, J shed 7 bases, and the junction held 9 bases outside the gene matches. The germline V gene encodes CDR1 SNHLY and CDR2 FYNNEI.

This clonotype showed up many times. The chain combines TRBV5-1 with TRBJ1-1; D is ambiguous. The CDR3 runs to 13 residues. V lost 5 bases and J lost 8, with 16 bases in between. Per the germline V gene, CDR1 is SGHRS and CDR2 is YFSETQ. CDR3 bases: TGCGCCAGCAGTTTCAACTTCGGCATGGAAGCTTTCTTT. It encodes CASSFNFGMEAFF.

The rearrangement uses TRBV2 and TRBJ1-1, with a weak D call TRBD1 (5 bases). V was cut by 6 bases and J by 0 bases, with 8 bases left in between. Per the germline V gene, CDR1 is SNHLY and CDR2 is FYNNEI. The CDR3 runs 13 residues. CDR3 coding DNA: TGTGCCAGCAGGGACATGCTGAACACTGAAGCTTTCTTT. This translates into CASRDMLNTEAFF.